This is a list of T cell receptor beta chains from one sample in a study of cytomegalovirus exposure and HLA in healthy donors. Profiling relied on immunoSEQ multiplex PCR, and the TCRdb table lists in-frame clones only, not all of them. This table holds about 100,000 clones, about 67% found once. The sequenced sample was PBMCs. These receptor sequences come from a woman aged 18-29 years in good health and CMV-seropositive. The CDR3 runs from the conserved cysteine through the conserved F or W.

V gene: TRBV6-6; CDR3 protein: CASSYPGTGGIGELFF
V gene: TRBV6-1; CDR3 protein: CASSPRQGPRAFF
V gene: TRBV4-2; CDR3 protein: CASRGTGEGYGYTF
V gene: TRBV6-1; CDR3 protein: CASSEKGGRAGNEQFF
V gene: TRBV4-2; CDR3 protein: CASSQVASTGEYNEQFF
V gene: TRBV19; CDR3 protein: CASSDLGGANEKLFF
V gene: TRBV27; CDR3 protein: CASSRREGWYNEQFF
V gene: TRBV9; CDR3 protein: CASSGDSRETQYF
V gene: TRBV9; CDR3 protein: CASSVTGGSYEQYF
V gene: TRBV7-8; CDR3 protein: CASSLVGAGGTDQPQHF
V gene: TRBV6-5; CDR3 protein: CASSQGHRGSYEQYF
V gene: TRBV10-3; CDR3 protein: CAISDQRLAYEQYF
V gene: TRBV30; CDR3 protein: CASGSPLHF
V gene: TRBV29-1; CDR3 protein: CSVSGLGPNYGYTF
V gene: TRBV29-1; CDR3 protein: CSARTGGAPLYGYTF
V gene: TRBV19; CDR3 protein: CASSTSGTGGTGGYTF
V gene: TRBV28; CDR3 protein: CASSFSSGKLGNEQFF
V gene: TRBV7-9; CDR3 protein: CASSLPLVSIQYF
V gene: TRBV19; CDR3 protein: CASSISAATANQPQHF
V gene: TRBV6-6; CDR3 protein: CASTPLGAGRSEQFF
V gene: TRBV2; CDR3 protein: CASRDRVAYNSPLHF
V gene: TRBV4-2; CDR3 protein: CASSQDSGGANEQFF
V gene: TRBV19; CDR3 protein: CASSIQKGGSNGYTF
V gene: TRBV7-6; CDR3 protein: CASSFSIEGRHMAPLHF
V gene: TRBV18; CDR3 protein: CASSPLLGANTEAFF
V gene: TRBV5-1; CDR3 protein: CASSLAGGAETQYF
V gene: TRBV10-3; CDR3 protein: CAIKSAGGEETQYF
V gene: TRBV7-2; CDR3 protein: CASSPNRGLGYTF
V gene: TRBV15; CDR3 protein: CATSTGETQYF
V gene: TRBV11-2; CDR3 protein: CASSPGHKETQYF
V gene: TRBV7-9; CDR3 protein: CASSLSMTEEKLFF
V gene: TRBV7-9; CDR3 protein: CASSPKDRINEQYF
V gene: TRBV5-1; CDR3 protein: CASSLGLEQETQYF
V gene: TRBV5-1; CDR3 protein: CASSLGGQGLSGNTIYF
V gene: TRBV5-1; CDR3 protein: CASSPEGGGDSGETQYF
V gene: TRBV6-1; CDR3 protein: CASSAQWGGNSNQPQHF
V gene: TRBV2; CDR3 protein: CASSERQGAQGYTF
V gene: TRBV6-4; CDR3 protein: CASSVLVAGGGNTIYF
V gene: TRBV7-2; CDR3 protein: CASSPISGEKLFF
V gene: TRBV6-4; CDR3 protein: CASSDAAGTGGTDTQYF
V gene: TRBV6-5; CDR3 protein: CASGSGGGQPQHF
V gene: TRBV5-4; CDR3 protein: CATRTSGTDTQYF
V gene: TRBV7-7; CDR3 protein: CASSFRDTLNFYEAFF
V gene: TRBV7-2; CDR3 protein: CASSPGLRVYEQYF
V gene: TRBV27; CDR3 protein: CASSPPGQGGGYTF
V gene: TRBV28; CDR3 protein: CASNPGLAGVRELNNEQFF
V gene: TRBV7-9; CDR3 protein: CASSRDRFAGMNTEAFF
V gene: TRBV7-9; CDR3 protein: CASGTGNEQFF
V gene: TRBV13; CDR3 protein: CASSPPYAGGNADTQYF